The 4 T cell receptor beta chains listed next were all sequenced from one sample in a study of OX40 agonist ivuxolimab in advanced cancers. Profiling relied on immunoSEQ multiplex PCR, and the TCRdb table lists in-frame clones only, not all of them. The table has 85,000 to 100,000 clones, 80% to 90% seen once. The specimen was CD4+ or CD8+ T cells sorted from blood, collected in a trial of the OX40 agonist ivuxolimab. All receptors derive from an adult with an advanced solid tumor such as melanoma, head and neck, liver or kidney cancer.

The V call is TRBV6-6, the J call TRBJ2-7; TRBD2 agrees at 13 bases. Losses at the gene ends were 6 bases for V and 2 bases for J; bases not matched to a gene: 4. The CDR3 has 15 amino acids. Germline CDR1 MNHNY, CDR2 SVGAGI (reference sequence). The CDR3 loop reads CASRGTSGVTYEQYF. CDR3 nucleotide sequence: TGTGCCAGCAGGGGGACTAGCGGGGTCACCTACGAGCAGTACTTC.

This clone was counted between two and nine times. In nucleotides, the CDR3 is TGTGCCAGCAGCTTAGATTTCGGAGCCCAGGCAGATACGCAGTATTTT. Protein sequence: CASSLDFGAQADTQYF. V is TRBV11-3 and J is TRBJ2-3; D is unclear. V lost 0 bases to trimming and J lost 4 bases, with 14 bases between them. This CDR3 comprises 16 residues. Germline V lookup: CDR1 SGHNT, CDR2 YENEEA.

This sequence joins TRBV10-1 and TRBJ2-1; TRBD1 agrees at 8 bases. Germline V gene sequence: CDR1 WNHNN, CDR2 SYGVQD (reference sequence). CDR3 length: 20 amino acids. V lost 5 bases, J lost 4 bases, and 22 bases stayed unmatched. The CDR3 nucleotides are TGCGCCAGCAGTTCCACAGGGGGTAGCTCTAACCGGGCGCATTACAATGAGCAGTTCTTC. Residues: CASSSTGGSSNRAHYNEQFF.

The chain has TRBV28 and TRBJ2-5; tentatively, D is TRBD1 (5 bases). Looked up from germline, CDR1 is MDHEN and CDR2 is SYDVKM. Trimming removed 7 bases from V and 2 bases from J, with 14 bases in between. The length of the CDR3 is 14 residues. This chain's CDR3 is CASTLGPGQETQYF. The CDR3 region has the DNA TGTGCCAGCACCTTAGGCCCAGGGCAAGAGACCCAGTACTTC.